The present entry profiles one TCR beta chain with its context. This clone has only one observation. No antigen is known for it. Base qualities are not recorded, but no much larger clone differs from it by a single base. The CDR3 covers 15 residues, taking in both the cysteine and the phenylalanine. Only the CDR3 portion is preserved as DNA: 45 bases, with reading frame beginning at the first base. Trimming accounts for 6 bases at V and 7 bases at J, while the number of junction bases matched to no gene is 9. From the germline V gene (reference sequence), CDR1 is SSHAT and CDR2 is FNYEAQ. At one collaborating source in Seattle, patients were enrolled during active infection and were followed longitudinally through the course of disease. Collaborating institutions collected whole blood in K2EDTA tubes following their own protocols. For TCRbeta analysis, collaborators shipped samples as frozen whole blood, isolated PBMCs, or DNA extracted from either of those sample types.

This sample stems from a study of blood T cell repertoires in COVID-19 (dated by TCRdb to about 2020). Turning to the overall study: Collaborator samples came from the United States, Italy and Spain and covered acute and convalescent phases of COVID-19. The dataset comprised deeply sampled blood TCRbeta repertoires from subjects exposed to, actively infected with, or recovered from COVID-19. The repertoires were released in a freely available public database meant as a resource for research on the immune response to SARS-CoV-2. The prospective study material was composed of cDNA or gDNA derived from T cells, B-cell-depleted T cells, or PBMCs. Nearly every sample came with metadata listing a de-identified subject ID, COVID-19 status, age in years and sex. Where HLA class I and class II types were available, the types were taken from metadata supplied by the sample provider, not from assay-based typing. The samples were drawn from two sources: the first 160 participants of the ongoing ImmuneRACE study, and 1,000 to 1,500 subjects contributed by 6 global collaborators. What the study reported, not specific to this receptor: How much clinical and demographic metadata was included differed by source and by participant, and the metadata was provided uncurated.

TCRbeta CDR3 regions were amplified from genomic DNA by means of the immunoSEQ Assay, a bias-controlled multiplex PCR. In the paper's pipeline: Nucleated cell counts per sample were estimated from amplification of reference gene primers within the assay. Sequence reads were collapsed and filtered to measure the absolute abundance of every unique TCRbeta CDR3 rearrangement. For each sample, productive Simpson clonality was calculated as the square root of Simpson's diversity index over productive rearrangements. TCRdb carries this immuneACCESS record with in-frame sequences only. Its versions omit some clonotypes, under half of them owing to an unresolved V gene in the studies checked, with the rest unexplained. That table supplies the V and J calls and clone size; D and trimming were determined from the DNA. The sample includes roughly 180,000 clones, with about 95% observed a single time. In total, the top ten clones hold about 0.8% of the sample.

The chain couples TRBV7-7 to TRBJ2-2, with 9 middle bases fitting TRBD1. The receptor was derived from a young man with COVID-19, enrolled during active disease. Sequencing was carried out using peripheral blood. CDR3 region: CASRPGTGYDGELFF. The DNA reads TGTGCCAGCAGACCAGGGACAGGGTATGACGGGGAGCTGTTTTTT.